This TCR beta chain comes out of a study of blood T cell repertoires in COVID-19. Assay: immunoSEQ multiplex PCR; the TCRdb copy retains only in-frame clones and omits some. The sample includes roughly 52,000 clones, roughly nine tenths of them seen just once. The CDR3 is made up of 13 amino acids. V was pared by 7 bases and J by 7 bases, with 15 bases between. Germline V gene sequence: CDR1 KGHDR, CDR2 SFDVKD. The TCR sequence derives from a woman older than 75 with acute or convalescent COVID-19. Source material: peripheral blood. The chain carries TRBV24-1 and TRBJ1-2; D possibly corresponds to TRBD1 (6 bases). This CDR3 is CATSRTAVSGYTF. In DNA, the CDR3 is TGTGCCACCAGCCGGACAGCCGTTTCTGGCTACACCTTC.